One and the same sample provided the 9 T cell receptor beta chains below, sequenced in a study of T cell repertoires in cytomegalovirus infection. From the reads, TCRdb called clonotypes with MiXCR, one entry per CDR3 protein. The data contain some 97,000 distinct CDR3 sequences, around 22% of them singletons. The sample taken for sequencing was CD8+ T cells from PBMCs. Receptors were obtained from a human donor in good health (CMV status not recorded). Some clones in this sample may be carry-over from other donors' samples.

The rearrangement uses TRBV5-1 and TRBJ1-5, with D possibly being TRBD1 (6 bases). CDR3 length: 14 residues. Trimming stripped 4 bases from V and 4 bases from J, with 12 bases between. Looked up from germline, CDR1 is SGHRS and CDR2 is YFSETQ. The CDR3 region is CASSPGAGNQPQHF. The CDR3 DNA sequence: TGCGCCAGCAGCCCGGGGGCGGGAAATCAGCCCCAGCATTTT.

This clonotype was picked up a small number of times. The chain carries TRBV20-1 and TRBJ2-3, with TRBD2 matching 15 bases. The J segment lost 4 bases and the V segment lost 0 bases, leaving 2 bases of the junction unmatched. The CDR3 length is 16 residues. Germline CDR1 and CDR2: DFQATT and SNEGSKA (reference sequence). The CDR3 DNA follows: TGCAGTGCTAGAGACTGGACTAGCGGGGGGGCAGATACGCAGTATTTT. Amino acids: CSARDWTSGGADTQYF.

The sample holds a few counts of this clonotype. The chain uses TRBV6-2 or TRBV6-3 and TRBJ2-1; 11 nucleotides align to TRBD2. CDR3 length: 15 residues. The junction had 4 bases not matched to a gene; V was cut back by 5 bases and J by 4 bases. Germline CDR1 is MNHEY and CDR2 is SVGEGT. In DNA, the CDR3 is TGTGCCAGCAGTGAACTAGCGGGAGCTTACAATGAGCAGTTCTTC. This sequence encodes CASSELAGAYNEQFF.

The genes are TRBV13 and TRBJ1-6; 9 bases map to TRBD1. The V gene's germline CDR1 is PRHDT and CDR2 FYEKMQ (reference sequence). V trimming: 4 bases; J trimming: 7 bases; junction bases outside the gene matches: 2. The CDR3 covers 14 residues. The DNA of the CDR3 is TGTGCCAGCAGCTCCGGGACAGGGAATTCACCCCTCCACTTT. Encoded protein: CASSSGTGNSPLHF.

This sequence joins TRBV28 and TRBJ2-2; 9 nucleotides agree with TRBD1. Germline CDR1 is MDHEN and CDR2 is SYDVKM. The length of the CDR3 is 15 residues. V shed 5 bases, J shed 6 bases, and the junction held 7 bases outside the gene matches. This CDR3 reads CASSITGGSSGELFF. CDR3 coding DNA: TGTGCCAGCAGTATCACAGGGGGCTCGTCCGGGGAGCTGTTTTTT.

The J gene is TRBJ1-2, the V gene TRBV4-3, with 9 bases that match TRBD1. J was trimmed by 3 bases and V by 4 bases; bases with no gene match: 6. The CDR3 consists of 15 residues. CDR1 is LGHNA, CDR2 YSLEER, per germline. This CDR3 is CASSPRTGVDYGYTF. CDR3 sequence (DNA): TGCGCCAGCAGCCCACGGACAGGGGTAGACTATGGCTACACCTTC.

V is TRBV29-1 and J is TRBJ2-7; D perhaps matches TRBD1 (5 bases). The V gene's germline CDR1 is SQVTM and CDR2 ANQGSEA. There are 13 residues in the CDR3. The germline V and J ends were trimmed by 2 bases and 2 bases, with 10 bases remaining between them. As DNA, the CDR3 is TGCAGCGTTGAAAGAGACAGCCCCTACGAGCAGTACTTC. Amino acid sequence: CSVERDSPYEQYF.

The chain's CDR3 is CASSLRQGDTEAFF. The DNA for the CDR3 is TGTGCCAGCAGCTTACGACAGGGCGACACTGAAGCTTTCTTT. The genes are TRBV7-3 and TRBJ1-1; 7 nucleotides match TRBD1. The CDR3 has 14 residues. The ends lost 2 bases at V and 3 bases at J; junction bases unmatched: 3. CDR1 and CDR2 from the germline V gene are SGHTA and FQGTGA.

This chain uses TRBV28 with TRBJ2-5; 8 bases align to TRBD2. This CDR3 has 15 amino acids. The V and J ends lost 4 bases and 1 base, in that order; junction bases with no gene match: 5. Germline V gene sequence: CDR1 MDHEN, CDR2 SYDVKM. The CDR3 DNA is TGTGCCAGCAGTTCAGAACGGGGGGGCCAAGAGACCCAGTACTTC. Its translation is CASSSERGGQETQYF.